This TCR beta chain stems from a study of cytomegalovirus exposure and HLA in healthy donors (TCRdb year 2017). With regard to the full study: In an earlier analysis of fewer than 750 of the donors, about 260 Gb of sequence data and 90 million to 120 million unique TCR beta sequences from 180 million or so T cells were reported. Roughly 300 gigabases of sequencing data and some 85 million unique TCR sequences were included in an early release covering roughly 600 HLA-typed donors. Of the roughly 400 genotyped donors, around 81% fell in the genetic ancestry cluster associated with self-reported Caucasian donors. The study aimed to test whether cataloging public T cell receptors could reveal signatures of past pathogen exposure. The study profiled the T cell repertoires of hundreds of subjects by immunosequencing and related them to cytomegalovirus serostatus. In addition to the first cohort of approximately 670 subjects, a separate validation cohort of around 110 different subjects was used. High-throughput TCR immunosequencing, statistical association of individual TCRs with disease status, and machine learning were combined to predict cytomegalovirus infection status. A later analysis re-analyzed previously published TCR beta repertoires from approximately 700 donors and added high-resolution HLA genotyping to study TCR occurrence patterns. Rather than using new phenotypic data, the later analysis identified candidate immune exposures from TCR beta sequences and from how often those sequences occurred across donors. An earlier analysis of fewer than 750 of the donors used high-throughput TCR beta sequencing to judge whether each TCR beta V gene segment behaved as functional or pseudogenic. Donor age, sex, ethnicity and CMV serostatus were compiled together with the repertoire data. A later genetic analysis used genome-wide SNP genotypes for about 55% of the 666 donors, treating that subset as a discovery cohort. Every discovery cohort repertoire had been produced on one sequencing platform. Both class I and class II loci were covered by HLA typing, at four-digit resolution. Typing coverage differed by locus: A, B, C, DRB1 and DQB1 were typed in roughly 620-640 donors, DQA1 in about 510, DPA1 in some 570, and DPB1 in just under 490. About 5 DR-DQ haplotypes were handled as single units for association and clustering, since linkage in the cohort was strong. Among 300 to 500 genotyped donors of the cohort, an average of about 240,000 unique TCR beta nucleotide sequences was sequenced per donor, of which 15% to 20% were non-productive. Beyond this particular receptor, the publication reports: A later analysis found that most CMV-associated TCR beta chains appeared HLA-restricted, with HLA associations seemingly driven largely by CMV exposure. The study listed 150 to 200 TCR beta chains as associated with cytomegalovirus. Because HLA typing was unavailable for some donors at each locus, only the typed subset was used in association tests. In a later analysis, around 17,000 TCR beta sequences were associated with specific HLA alleles at a false discovery rate of 0.05. The cohort was sequenced for TCR beta chains only, and without alpha or paired-chain data the features that could be detected were limited. In a later analysis, HLA-associated TCR beta chains were found to be more clonally expanded and to have lower generation probabilities than equally common non-associated chains. V-gene and J-gene trimming of TCR beta chains was associated with a missense DCLRE1C variant in a later genetic analysis, and the association was replicated in an independent cohort. The classifier was reported to diagnose cytomegalovirus status with high specificity and sensitivity in both the original cohort and the validation cohort. A further reported finding was that TCR beta sequences accurately predicted the HLA-A and HLA-B alleles for most subjects in the first cohort. In vitro tests confirmed that three of the cytomegalovirus-associated TCR beta chains recognize cytomegalovirus antigens. The presence/absence analyses assumed that sequencing depth was roughly uniform across donors, and that assumption may not be true. A later genetic analysis reported fewer N-insertions in productive TCRs among donors in an Asian-associated ancestry cluster than the roughly 700-donor mean. A cluster of highly shared sequence variants was judged likely to be a technical artifact of the sequencing pipeline. While some public TCRs were present in many individuals, most TCR sequences turned up only very rarely across donors. Broadly in line with IMGT annotations, most TCR beta V segments showed up in productive rearrangements about 90% or about 30% of the time in an earlier analysis of around 550 of the donors. Linkage disequilibrium might explain the correlated functional status among segregating V segments, but an unknown experimental factor could not be excluded. It was suggested by the authors that the approach could potentially be generalized to other disease states and immunological phenotypes. The earlier analysis of almost 600 of the donors excluded approximately 15 rarely observed V segments, including chromosome 9 orphons, because counts were too low. When HLA alleles, especially DR and DQ, strongly co-occurred, attributing TCR associations to individual alleles was difficult. CMV serostatus was the only immune exposure information available for the cohort. In a later analysis, the rate of TCR association differed among HLA loci, with DRB1 alleles having the most associated TCRs and HLA-C alleles having the fewest. Several of the top co-occurrence clusters appeared to be linked to parvovirus B19, influenza, CMV and Epstein-Barr virus, according to a later analysis. Some IMGT-functional V segments, including TRBV6-2 and TRBV6-3, could not be told apart with the 87-base-pair reads, so those segments were excluded.

As regards this clone: The specificity of this receptor is unknown. No base quality values were provided; no much bigger clone lies one nucleotide off.

The library relied on the immunoSEQ multiplex PCR assay. For the multiplex PCR, a mixture combining 60 forward primers for TCR Vbeta segments and 13 reverse primers for TCR Jbeta segments was used. A multiplex PCR assay on genomic DNA amplified the CDR3 region of rearranged TCR beta genes. The amplified TCR beta libraries were sequenced on the Illumina HiSeq System as 87-base-pair reads. As for how the authors treated the data: In a later analysis, 80 million or so unique TCR beta chains were counted across the roughly 700 repertoires, and roughly 11 million of these chains were shared by at least two donors. Raw reads were error-corrected and collapsed into unique sequences with a nearest-neighbor algorithm that merged closely related sequences to remove PCR and sequencing errors. To assign V, D and J gene segments, CDR3 sequences were aligned to IMGT reference sequences. For a sequence to be retained, a match of at least six nucleotides was required to both a V gene segment and a J gene segment. A rearrangement counted as productive if the CDR3 had no stop codons and remained in frame with V and J, and every other rearrangement counted as non-productive. Following IMGT convention, CDR3 was defined as the stretch from the second conserved V-encoded cysteine to the conserved J-encoded phenylalanine. In an earlier analysis of some 550 of the donors, sequences lacking an unambiguous match to a single V gene segment were excluded. In an earlier analysis of 500 to 750 of the donors, V segments were called functional above 56.7% productive rearrangements and were called segregating when the between-donor standard deviation exceeded 5%. A statistical classification framework was built to diagnose cytomegalovirus status from the catalog of TCR beta chain sequences. In a later analysis, V and J genes were assigned by comparing TCR nucleotide sequences against IMGT/GENE-DB human TR gene sequences. The TCRdist pipeline was used in a later analysis to assign CDR3 sequences and most-parsimonious VDJ recombination scenarios. In a later analysis, every TCR beta chain was defined by the combination of its CDR3 amino acid sequence and its V-gene family, and reads without a unique V-gene family were dropped. A later analysis removed several hundred highly shared, low-generation-probability nucleotide sequences to deal with suspected cross-contamination and a sequencing artifact. A later analysis calculated a clonal expansion index for each public chain from normalized within-repertoire ranks of inferred template counts. In a later analysis, generation probabilities were computed using a VDJ recombination model fitted to out-of-frame rearrangements, and the results were checked against IGoR. In a later analysis, hypergeometric tests were used to score TCR-TCR, TCR-HLA and TCR-CMV co-occurrence, with a repertoire-size bias correction applied to TCR pairs. A later analysis estimated false discovery rates by permuting HLA or CMV assignments 20 times. In a later analysis, co-occurring TCRs were grouped using DBSCAN, with TCRdist sequence similarity added in when clustering inside HLA-allele-positive subsets. Repertoires with fewer than 30,000 or more than 120,000 public chains were left out of co-occurrence clustering, as were five repertoires with anomalous nucleotide sharing. TCRdb took this table from immuneACCESS and kept in-frame rearrangements with V and J called. Such tables lack part of the clones; where checked against another copy, unresolved V genes explain under half of the gap, and the rest is unexplained. D and trimming were read from the DNA, whereas the V and J calls and clone size are those reported in that table. This sample is represented by under 130,000 clones; over 60% of them were singletons. The top ten hold roughly 5.6% of the sample.

The cohort consisted of more than 650 healthy bone marrow donors. Cohort members were all nominally healthy when sampled, although unrecorded immune exposures were likely present. The donor was CMV seropositive and belonged to the group of 250 to 350 seropositive cohort members. Each donor provided a peripheral blood sample, and peripheral blood mononuclear cells were used for TCR beta sequencing. Genomic DNA extraction from the blood cell samples was performed with the Qiagen DNeasy Blood Extraction Kit. CDR1 and CDR2 (SGHTA, FQGNSA) derive from the germline V gene. The junction shows trimming of 5 bases on V and 4 bases on J, plus 18 bases between the germline ends. Inclusive of the bounding cysteine and phenylalanine, the CDR3 is 15 residues long. CDR3 DNA is the only sequence kept; it has 45 bases, read in frame from the first base.

The chain joins TRBV7-2 to TRBJ2-7; the D gene is possibly TRBD2, with 5 bases matching. This receptor was obtained from a female donor in good health and CMV-seropositive. Specimen: PBMCs. This receptor carries the CDR3 CASSPPARGWYEQYF. At the DNA level, the sequence is TGTGCCAGCAGCCCGCCCGCCAGAGGGTGGTACGAGCAGTACTTC.